This passage covers 14 T cell receptor beta chains from one sample sequenced in a study of shared clonotypes between healthy human individuals. Clones were read by immunoSEQ multiplex PCR, and TCRdb kept only the in-frame ones, dropping some. The table has about a million clones, 70% to 80% seen once. Input material: memory CD4+ T cells from PBMCs. Indicated subset: CD45RA-negative fraction. The receptor source for this set is a man between 18 and 29 years old in good health. Some clones in this sample may be carry-over from other donors' samples.

The rearrangement joins TRBV10-1 to TRBJ1-1; D remains ambiguous. Trimming took 4 bases from V and 5 from J, leaving 17 bases between them. The CDR3 loop spans 15 amino acids. Germline CDR1 and CDR2: WNHNN and SYGVQD (reference sequence). CDR3 sequence: CASSVGLGVGTEAFF. The CDR3 nucleotides are TGCGCCAGCAGTGTCGGTTTGGGCGTCGGTACTGAAGCTTTCTTT.

The chain combines TRBV19 with TRBJ1-5; D unresolved. Germline V gene lookup returns CDR1 LNHDA and CDR2 SQIVND (reference sequence). The CDR3 loop spans 15 amino acids. V gave up 4 bases and J gave up 1 base, with 11 bases separating them. The DNA for the CDR3 is TGTGCCAGTAGTACGGGTAGAGTCAGCAATCAGCCCCAGCATTTT. This gives the protein CASSTGRVSNQPQHF.

This chain links TRBV7-9 with TRBJ2-7; 8 nucleotides align to TRBD1. Germline lookup yields CDR1 SEHNR and CDR2 FQNEAQ (reference sequence). This CDR3 is built from 14 residues. V shed 6 bases and J 5 bases; nucleotides not matched to a gene: 9. The chain's CDR3 is CASSMDRELHEQYF. CDR3 nucleotide sequence: TGTGCCAGCAGTATGGACAGGGAACTCCACGAGCAGTACTTC. The complete variable domain, with remaining parts taken from reference TRBV7-9 and TRBJ2-7, reads DTGVSQNPRHKITKRGQNVTFRCDPISEHNRLYWYRQTLGQGPEFLTYFQNEAQLEKSRLLSDRFSAERPKGSFSTLEIQRTEQGDSAMYLCASSMDRELHEQYFGPGTRLTVT.

The V call is TRBV15, the J call TRBJ2-7; 11 bases fit TRBD2. Looked up from germline, CDR1 is LNHNV and CDR2 is YYDKDF (reference sequence). V lost 3 bases, J lost 1 base, and 2 bases stayed unmatched. The CDR3 contains 15 residues. The CDR3 sequence: CATSSRLAGSYEQYF. CDR3 sequence (DNA): TGTGCCACCAGCAGTCGACTAGCGGGGTCCTACGAGCAGTACTTC.

Many counts were recorded for this clone. The rearrangement links TRBV29-1 to TRBJ1-2; tentative D call: TRBD1 (6 bases). The germline V and J ends were trimmed by 3 bases and 6 bases, with 14 bases remaining between them. This CDR3 has 13 amino acids. Germline V gene lookup returns CDR1 SQVTM and CDR2 ANQGSEA. The CDR3 loop reads CSVEPQGRDGYTF. CDR3 bases: TGCAGCGTTGAGCCACAGGGTAGGGATGGCTACACCTTC.

In the case of this clone: With only one base between it and a far larger clone, this is likely a read error. Distinct nucleotide sequences in the sample also encode this CDR3. The DNA for the CDR3 is TGTGCCAGCAGCGAGGGACTTACTGCCGAGACCCAGTACTTC. The encoded protein is CASSEGLTAETQYF. The chain recombines TRBV5-1 with TRBJ2-5; possible D gene TRBD2, 6 bases. This CDR3 has 14 residues. Per germline, CDR1 SGHRS and CDR2 YFSETQ.

Only a few counts were recorded for this clone. The rearrangement joins TRBV6-1 to TRBJ2-2; D gene unclear. CDR3 length: 14 residues. Germline V gives CDR1 MNHNS, CDR2 SASEGT. Trimming took off 2 bases at V and 4 bases at J, with 8 bases between the two ends. The CDR3 DNA is TGTGCCAGCAGTGAAACCAAACGCACCGGGGAGCTGTTTTTT. This sequence encodes CASSETKRTGELFF.

In its sample, this clone was seen many times. The V call is TRBV28, the J call TRBJ2-1; 7 bases match TRBD2. The trim removed 5 bases at V and 5 bases at J, leaving 6 bases unmatched. This CDR3 comprises 14 residues. Germline V gene data show CDR1 as MDHEN and CDR2 as SYDVKM. CDR3 sequence: CASSDWGGNNEQFF. CDR3 nucleotides: TGTGCCAGCAGTGACTGGGGGGGGAACAATGAGCAGTTCTTC.

V usage is TRBV27 and J usage is TRBJ1-1, with a weak D call TRBD1 (5 bases). Germline values: CDR1 MNHEY, CDR2 SMNVEV (reference sequence). This CDR3 spans 14 amino acids. The V end lost 3 bases, the J end lost 5 bases, and 13 bases lay between the germline ends. In nucleotides, the CDR3 is TGTGCCAGCAGTTTCAGGGTAGAAGCGACTGAAGCTTTCTTT. This sequence encodes CASSFRVEATEAFF.

The chain combines TRBV28 with TRBJ1-5; the D is unclear. The germline V and J ends were trimmed by 7 bases and 0 bases, with 13 bases remaining between them. The length of the CDR3 is 15 residues. CDR1 is MDHEN, CDR2 SYDVKM, per germline. The CDR3 DNA reads as TGTGCCAGCACCCAACTGGGTTATAGCAATCAGCCCCAGCATTTT. Translated: CASTQLGYSNQPQHF.

The V call is TRBV5-4, the J call TRBJ2-1; 16 bases are shared with TRBD2. V lost 5 bases to trimming and J lost 15 bases; unmatched junction nucleotides: 11. This CDR3 comprises 15 residues. Per the germline V gene, CDR1 is SGHNT and CDR2 is YYREEE (reference sequence). The CDR3, as DNA: TGTGCCAGCAGAGATCCGGGACTAGCGGGAGGGCCTCGGTTCTTC. Residues: CASRDPGLAGGPRFF.

This chain connects TRBV7-9 to TRBJ1-2; 8 positions agree with TRBD1. The V segment lost 4 bases and the J segment 7 bases; nucleotides outside the gene matches: 5. From germline, CDR1 is SEHNR and CDR2 FQNEAQ (reference sequence). The CDR3 covers 13 residues. This chain's CDR3 is CASSSQGAGGYTF. CDR3 sequence (DNA): TGTGCCAGCAGCTCCCAGGGGGCCGGTGGCTACACCTTC.

The genes are TRBV7-8 and TRBJ1-5, with 10 bases lining up with TRBD1. This CDR3 is built from 19 residues. The germline gives CDR1 SGHVS, CDR2 FQNEAQ. V lost 5 bases to trimming and J lost 0 bases; unmatched junction nucleotides: 13. This CDR3 reads CASSRRSPGQGNSNQPQHF. The CDR3 DNA is TGTGCCAGCAGCCGACGATCTCCGGGACAGGGGAATAGCAATCAGCCCCAGCATTTT. Based on the CDR3 plus reference TRBV7-8 and TRBJ1-5, the full variable domain is GAGVSQSPRYKVAKRGQDVALRCDPISGHVSLFWYQQALGQGPEFLTYFQNEAQLDKSGLPSDRFFAERPEGSVSTLKIQRTQQEDSAVYLCASSRRSPGQGNSNQPQHFGDGTRLSIL.

This chain uses TRBV7-9 with TRBJ2-1, with D possibly being TRBD1 (5 bases). Trimming took 0 bases from V and 12 from J, leaving 9 bases between them. Per the germline V gene, CDR1 is SEHNR and CDR2 is FQNEAQ (reference sequence). This CDR3 comprises 12 residues. The CDR3 loop reads CASSLAAQGQFF. CDR3 in DNA: TGTGCCAGCAGCTTAGCAGCGCAGGGGCAGTTCTTC.